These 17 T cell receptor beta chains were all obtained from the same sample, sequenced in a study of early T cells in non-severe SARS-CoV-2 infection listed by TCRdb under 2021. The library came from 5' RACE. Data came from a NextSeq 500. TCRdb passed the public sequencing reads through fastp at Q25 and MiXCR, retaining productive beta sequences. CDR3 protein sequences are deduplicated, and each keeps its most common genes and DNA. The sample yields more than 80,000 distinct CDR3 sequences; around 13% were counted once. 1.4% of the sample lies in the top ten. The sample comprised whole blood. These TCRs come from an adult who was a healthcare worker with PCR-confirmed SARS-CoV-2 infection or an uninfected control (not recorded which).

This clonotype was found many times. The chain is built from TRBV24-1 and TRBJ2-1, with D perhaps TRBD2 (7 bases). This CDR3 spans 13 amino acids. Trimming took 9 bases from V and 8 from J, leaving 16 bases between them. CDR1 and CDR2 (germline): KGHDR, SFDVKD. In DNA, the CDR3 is TGTGCCACCGCCCGACGGGGGGCGGATGAGCAGTTCTTC. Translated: CATARRGADEQFF.

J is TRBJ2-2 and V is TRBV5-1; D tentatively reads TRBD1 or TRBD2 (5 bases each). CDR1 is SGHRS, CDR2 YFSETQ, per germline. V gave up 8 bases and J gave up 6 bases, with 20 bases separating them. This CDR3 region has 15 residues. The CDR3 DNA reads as TGCGCCAGTTCGGGACGAGCAACGGGACCCGGGGAGCTGTTTTTT. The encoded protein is CASSGRATGPGELFF.

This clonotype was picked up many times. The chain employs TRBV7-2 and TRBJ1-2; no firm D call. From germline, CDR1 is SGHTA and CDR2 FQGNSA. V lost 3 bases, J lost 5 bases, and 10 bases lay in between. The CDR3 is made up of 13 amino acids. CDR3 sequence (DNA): TGTGCCAGCAGCTTCAAACAGACTTATGGCTACACCTTC. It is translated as CASSFKQTYGYTF.

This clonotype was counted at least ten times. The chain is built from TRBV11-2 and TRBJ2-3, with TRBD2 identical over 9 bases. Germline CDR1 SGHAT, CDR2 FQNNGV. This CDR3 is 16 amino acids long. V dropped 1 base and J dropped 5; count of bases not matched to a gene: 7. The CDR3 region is CASSLASGGPGDTQYF. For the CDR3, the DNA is TGTGCCAGCAGCTTAGCCAGCGGGGGGCCAGGAGATACGCAGTATTTT.

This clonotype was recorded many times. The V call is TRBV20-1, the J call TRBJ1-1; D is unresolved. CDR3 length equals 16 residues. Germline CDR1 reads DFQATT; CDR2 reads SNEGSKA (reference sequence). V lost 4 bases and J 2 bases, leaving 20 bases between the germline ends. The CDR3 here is CSAKIRYRPLNTEAFF. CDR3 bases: TGCAGTGCTAAAATCAGGTACCGTCCTCTTAACACTGAAGCTTTCTTT.

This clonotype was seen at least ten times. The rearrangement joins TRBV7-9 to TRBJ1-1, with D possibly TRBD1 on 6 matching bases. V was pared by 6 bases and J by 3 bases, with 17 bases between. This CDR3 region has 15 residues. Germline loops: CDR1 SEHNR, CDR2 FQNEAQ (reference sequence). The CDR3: CASRPRTGKDTEAFF. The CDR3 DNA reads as TGTGCCAGCAGGCCACGAACAGGGAAGGACACTGAAGCTTTCTTT.

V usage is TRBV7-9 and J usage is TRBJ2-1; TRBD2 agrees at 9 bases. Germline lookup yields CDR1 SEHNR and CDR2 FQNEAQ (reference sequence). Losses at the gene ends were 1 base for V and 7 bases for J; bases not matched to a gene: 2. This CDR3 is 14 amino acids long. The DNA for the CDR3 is TGTGCCAGCAGCTTAGGCGGGGGGGCGAATGAGCAGTTCTTC. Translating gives CASSLGGGANEQFF.

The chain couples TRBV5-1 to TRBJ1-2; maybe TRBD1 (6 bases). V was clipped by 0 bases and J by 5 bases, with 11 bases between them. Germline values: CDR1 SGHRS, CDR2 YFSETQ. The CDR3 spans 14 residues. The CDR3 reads CASSLEPGQYGYTF. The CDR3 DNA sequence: TGCGCCAGCAGCTTGGAACCCGGACAGTATGGCTACACCTTC.

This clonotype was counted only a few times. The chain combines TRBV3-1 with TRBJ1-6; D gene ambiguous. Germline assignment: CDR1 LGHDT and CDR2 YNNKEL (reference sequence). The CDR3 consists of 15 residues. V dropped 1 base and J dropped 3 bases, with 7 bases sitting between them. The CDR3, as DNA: TGTGCCAGCAGCCAAGGCGGGGACTATAATTCACCCCTCCACTTT. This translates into CASSQGGDYNSPLHF.

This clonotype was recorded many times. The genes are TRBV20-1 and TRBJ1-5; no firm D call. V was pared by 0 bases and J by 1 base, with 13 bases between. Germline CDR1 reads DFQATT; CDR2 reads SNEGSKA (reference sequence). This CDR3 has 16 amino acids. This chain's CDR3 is CSARDRLGGSNQPQHF. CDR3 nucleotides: TGCAGTGCTAGAGATCGACTTGGAGGGAGCAATCAGCCCCAGCATTTT.

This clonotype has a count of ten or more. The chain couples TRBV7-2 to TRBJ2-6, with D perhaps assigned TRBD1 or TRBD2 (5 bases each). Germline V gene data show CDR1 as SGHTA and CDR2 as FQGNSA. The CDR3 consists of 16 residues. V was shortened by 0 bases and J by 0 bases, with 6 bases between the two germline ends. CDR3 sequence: CASSLAGPSGANVLTF. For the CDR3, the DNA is TGTGCCAGCAGCTTAGCGGGACCCTCTGGGGCCAACGTCCTGACTTTC. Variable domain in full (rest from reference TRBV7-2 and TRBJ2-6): GAGVSQSPSNKVTEKGKDVELRCDPISGHTALYWYRQSLGQGLEFLIYFQGNSAPDKSGLPSDRFSAERTGGSVSTLTIQRTQQEDSAVYLCASSLAGPSGANVLTFGAGSRLTVL.

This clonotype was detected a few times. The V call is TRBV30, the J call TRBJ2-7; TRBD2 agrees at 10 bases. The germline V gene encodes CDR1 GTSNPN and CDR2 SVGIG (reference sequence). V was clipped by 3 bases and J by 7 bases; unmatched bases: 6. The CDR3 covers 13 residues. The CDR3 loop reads CAWRQLAGWEQYF. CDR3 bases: TGTGCCTGGAGACAACTAGCGGGGTGGGAGCAGTACTTC.

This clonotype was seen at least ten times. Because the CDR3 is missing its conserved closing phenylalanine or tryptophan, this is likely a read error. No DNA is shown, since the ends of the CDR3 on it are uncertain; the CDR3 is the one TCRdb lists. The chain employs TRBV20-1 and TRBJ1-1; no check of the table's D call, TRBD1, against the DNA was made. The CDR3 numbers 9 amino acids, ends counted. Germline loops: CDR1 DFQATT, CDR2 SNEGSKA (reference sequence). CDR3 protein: CSAPSAFGG.

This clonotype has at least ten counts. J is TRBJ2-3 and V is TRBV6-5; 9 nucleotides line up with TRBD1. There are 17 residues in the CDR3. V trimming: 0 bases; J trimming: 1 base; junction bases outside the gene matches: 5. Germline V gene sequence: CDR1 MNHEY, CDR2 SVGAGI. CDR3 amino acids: CASSYSLRTGGTDTQYF. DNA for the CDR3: TGTGCCAGCAGTTACTCCCTCCGGACAGGGGGCACAGATACGCAGTATTTT.

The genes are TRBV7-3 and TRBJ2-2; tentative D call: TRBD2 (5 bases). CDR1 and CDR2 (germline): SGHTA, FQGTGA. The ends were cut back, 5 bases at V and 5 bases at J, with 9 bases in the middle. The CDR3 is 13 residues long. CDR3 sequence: CASSRTRTGELFF. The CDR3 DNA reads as TGTGCCAGCAGCCGCACTAGGACCGGGGAGCTGTTTTTT.

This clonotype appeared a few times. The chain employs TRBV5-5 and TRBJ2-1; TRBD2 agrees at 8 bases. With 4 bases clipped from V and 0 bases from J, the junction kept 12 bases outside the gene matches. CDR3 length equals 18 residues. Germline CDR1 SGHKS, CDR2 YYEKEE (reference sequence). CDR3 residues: CASSLKRGFPSSYNEQFF. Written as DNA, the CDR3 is TGTGCCAGCAGCCTAAAGCGGGGGTTCCCTAGCTCCTACAATGAGCAGTTCTTC. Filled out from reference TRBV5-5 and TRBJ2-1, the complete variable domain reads DAGVTQSPTHLIKTRGQQVTLRCSPISGHKSVSWYQQVLGQGPQFIFQYYEKEERGRGNFPDRFSARQFPNYSSELNVNALLLGDSALYLCASSLKRGFPSSYNEQFFGPGTRLTVL.

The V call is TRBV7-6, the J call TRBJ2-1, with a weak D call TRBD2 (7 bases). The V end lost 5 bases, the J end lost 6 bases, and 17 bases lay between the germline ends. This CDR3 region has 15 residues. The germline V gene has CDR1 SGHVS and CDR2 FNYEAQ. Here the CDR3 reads CASSLRWGGRNEQFF. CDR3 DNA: TGTGCCAGCAGCCTCAGGTGGGGGGGCCGCAATGAGCAGTTCTTC. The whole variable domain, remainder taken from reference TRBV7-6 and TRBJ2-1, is GAGVSQSPRYKVTKRGQDVALRCDPISGHVSLYWYRQALGQGPEFLTYFNYEAQQDKSGLPNDRFSAERPEGSISTLTIQRTEQRDSAMYRCASSLRWGGRNEQFFGPGTRLTVL.